This T cell receptor beta chain was captured by sequencing in a study of OX40 agonist ivuxolimab in advanced cancers. About the study: Subjects had a mean age of roughly 60 years, with a range of 23 to 79; almost 85% were male.

The V end lost 4 bases, the J end lost 1 base, and 11 bases lay between the germline ends. The CDR3 runs to 15 residues. Germline V gene data show CDR1 as SGHRS and CDR2 as YFSETQ. Method: immunoSEQ multiplex PCR; TCRdb's copy keeps in-frame clones and lacks some. The table includes around 65,000 clones, roughly nine tenths detected once. This TCR derives from an adult with an advanced solid tumor such as melanoma, head and neck, liver or kidney cancer. The gene calls are TRBV5-1 and TRBJ2-2; D might be TRBD2 (6 bases). The specimen comprised CD4+ or CD8+ T cells sorted from blood, sampled in a trial of the OX40 agonist ivuxolimab. The CDR3, as DNA: TGCGCCAGCAGCAAGGCCGGGGGGAACACCGGGGAGCTGTTTTTT. It yields the protein CASSKAGGNTGELFF.